This TCR beta chain was captured in a study of human thymus T cells (dated by TCRdb to 2018 to 2020). About the full investigation: The study characterized TCR alpha and beta repertoires from fewer than ten infant thymus samples and a few related peripheral blood samples. The infant donors were roughly 7 to 244 days old, and the cohort included over five males and two females.

Thymus tissue was obtained as surgical resects removed during corrective cardiac surgery. The donors were immunologically healthy infants in Finland who had open corrective cardiac surgery for congenital heart defects. Thymocytes were released mechanically from tissue and stored at -70 °C as pellets of roughly 8.5-32 million cells. A QIAsymphony instrument was used to extract genomic DNA from frozen cell pellets. About this clone itself: This receptor's antigen is unknown. Within one base of it there is no much larger clone, and no base qualities were kept.

What the work shows at the level of the full study, not this receptor alone: According to the related research, thymic TCR repertoires were highly overlapping among unrelated individuals. On average, roughly 810,000 unique TCRB clonotypes were obtained from thymus samples, compared with about 84,000 from blood samples. Both the thymic and the peripheral blood repertoires appeared to show biased V and J gene segment usage.

CDR1 is given as ENHRY and CDR2 as SYGVKD, both from the germline V gene. After removal of 6 bases from V and 10 bases from J, the junction retains 5 bases not matched to a gene. There are 13 amino acids in the CDR3, from cysteine to phenylalanine inclusive. Just CDR3 DNA is preserved here, 39 bases in frame from base 1. Using the immunoSEQ multiplex PCR assay, the TCRB and TCRAD loci were amplified from a standardized quantity of quality-controlled genomic DNA. The amplicons covered the V(D)J region and were long enough to include the CDR3 and to identify the V and J genes. Through the commercial immunoSEQ service, the amplicons were sequenced on an Illumina platform. Under the source paper's analysis protocol: Primer bias and sequencing errors were corrected as previously described, and TCRAD and TCRB definitions were based on the IMGT database. immunoSEQ Analyzer 3.0 and VDJTools were used for repertoire analysis, which covered basic statistics, V/J segment usage, diversity estimates, rarefaction and pairwise overlap. Chao1, ChaoE, Efron-Thisted, Shannon and inverse Simpson indices were used to estimate diversity, which was also estimated on datasets down-sampled to the smallest sample. Repertoire overlap used strict matching of CDR3 nucleotide sequence, V gene and J gene, with Jaccard-based multidimensional scaling clustering. In TCRdb, the immuneACCESS table is reduced to in-frame sequences with V and J assigned. These tables do not hold every clone; where another copy was compared, an unresolved V gene accounts for under half, and the others remain unexplained. D and trimming come from the DNA, and the V and J calls and clone size come from that table. The sample yields about 130,000 clones; just under 95% were counted once. The ten biggest clones cover around 0.025% of the sample.

This TCR came from a boy under three years old with a congenital heart defect but otherwise immunologically healthy. The sequencing sample was made of thymus tissue. The V and J segments used are TRBV10-3 and TRBJ2-1; TRBD2 agrees with 11 junctional bases. The nucleotide sequence is TGTGCCATCAGCGGATTAGCGGGGGGGGAGCAGTTCTTC. Its protein product is CAISGLAGGEQFF.